The rows below give T cell receptor beta chains drawn from one sample of a study of T cells after posttransplantation cyclophosphamide. Using immunoSEQ multiplex PCR, the repertoire was profiled, and TCRdb retains in-frame clones only, with some absent. The sample shows approximately 41,000 clones, none of them appearing just once. Sequenced material: PBMCs. These receptors were collected from a man aged 45-65 years in good health, CMV-negative, and a related stem cell transplant donor. CDR3s include the opening cysteine and the closing phenylalanine or tryptophan. Fields, in order: D gene, clone size, J gene, V gene, CDR3 DNA, CDR3 protein. A D gene is named only where the DNA matches it firmly. Some rows mark clone size as missing; the rest say once, few, many or name a class of expanded clone.

TRBD1 | many | TRBJ1-1 | TRBV19 | TGTGCCAGTTCGGGCTGGGACAGGGACAAAGCTTTCTTT | CASSGWDRDKAFF
TRBD1 | few | TRBJ2-3 | TRBV5-1 | TGCGCCAGCAGCGAACAGGGGTATGGTACAGATACGCAGTATTTT | CASSEQGYGTDTQYF
TRBD2 | many | TRBJ2-1 | TRBV30 | TGTGCCTGGAGTGTCTCTAGCGGGTCATGGTGGCAGTTCTTC | CAWSVSSGSWWQFF
- | many | TRBJ2-2 | TRBV7-2 | TGTGCCAGCAGCTTATTGGGGCACACCGGGGAGCTGTTTTTT | CASSLLGHTGELFF
TRBD2 | many | TRBJ2-1 | TRBV6-1 | TGTGCCAGCAGTGAACGGGGGGATTGGACTAGCGGGGTCAATGAGCAGTTCTTC | CASSERGDWTSGVNEQFF
- | many | TRBJ2-1 | TRBV6-5 | TGTGCCAGCAGTTACTCGAGGACATTGGCATACAATGAGCAGTTCTTC | CASSYSRTLAYNEQFF
- | few | TRBJ2-5 | TRBV5-1 | TGCGCCAGCAGCTTGGGTTCCCGGGCCCAGTACTTC | CASSLGSRAQYF
- | - | TRBJ1-2 | TRBV27 | TGTGCCAGCAGTTTAGAGGGGGATCCTAACTATGGCTACACCTTC | CASSLEGDPNYGYTF
- | - | TRBJ1-5 | TRBV18 | TGTGCCAGCTCAACCCCCCGGGGTCCAAGGGACAATCAGCCCCAGCATTTT | CASSTPRGPRDNQPQHF
- | few | TRBJ2-7 | TRBV7-2 | TGTGCCAGCAGACCCGTTAGCCCCTACGAGCAGTACTTC | CASRPVSPYEQYF
TRBD2 | few | TRBJ2-1 | TRBV7-3 | TGTGCCAGCAGCCCCACCGGGGGGTACAATGAGCAGTTCTTC | CASSPTGGYNEQFF
TRBD1 | - | TRBJ2-5 | TRBV18 | TGTGCCAGCTCACAAGACAGGGCCCAAGAGACCCAGTACTTC | CASSQDRAQETQYF
- | many | TRBJ1-2 | TRBV4-1 | TGCGCCAGCAGCCCAGAAGGACGTTCACAGGGTGACTATGGCTACACCTTC | CASSPEGRSQGDYGYTF
- | - | TRBJ2-1 | TRBV19 | TGTGCCAGTAGTTTTTGGCAGGGGTGGGACAATGAGCAGTTCTTC | CASSFWQGWDNEQFF
- | few | TRBJ1-2 | TRBV19 | TGTGCCAGTAGTTACACTAACTATGGCTACACCTTC | CASSYTNYGYTF
TRBD1 | few | TRBJ1-6 | TRBV6-1 | TGTGCCAGCAGTGAGGACAGGGGAGACTATTCACCCCTCCACTTT | CASSEDRGDYSPLHF
- | many | TRBJ2-2 | TRBV19 | TGTGCCAGTAGGGGTCTAGCACTCAACACCGGGGAGCTGTTTTTT | CASRGLALNTGELFF
TRBD1 | many | TRBJ1-5 | TRBV27 | TGTGCCAGCAGGGGGACAGGGGTTCAGCCCCAGCATTTT | CASRGTGVQPQHF
TRBD1 | many | TRBJ1-5 | TRBV5-1 | TGCGCCAGCAGCCGGGGACAGGGCTCCAATCAGCCCCAGCATTTT | CASSRGQGSNQPQHF
- | many | TRBJ1-4 | TRBV6-6 | TGTGCCAGCAGTTCCCACGACAGAACGACTAATGAAAAACTGTTTTTT | CASSSHDRTTNEKLFF
- | few | TRBJ2-5 | TRBV7-2 | TGTGCCAGCAGCTTCCGCTATGAGGAGACCCAGTACTTC | CASSFRYEETQYF
- | few | TRBJ2-3 | TRBV28 | TGTGCCAGCAGACCCCCAGGACAGACTTTCGGGGATACGCAGTATTTT | CASRPPGQTFGDTQYF
- | few | TRBJ1-6 | TRBV4-3 | TGCGCCAGCAGCCAAGATGCCCCTACAGGGCGGTATAATTCACCCCTCCACTTT | CASSQDAPTGRYNSPLHF
- | many | TRBJ2-1 | TRBV7-9 | TGTGCCAGCAGCTTACCCGACTCGTACAATGAGCAGTTCTTC | CASSLPDSYNEQFF
- | many | TRBJ1-5 | TRBV7-8 | TGTGCCAGCAGCTACGGGAGGGGTTCGGGACAGCCCCAGCATTTT | CASSYGRGSGQPQHF
- | - | TRBJ2-1 | TRBV19 | TGTGCCAGTGGGGTGACAGGTTCCTCCTACAATGAGCAGTTCTTC | CASGVTGSSYNEQFF
- | many | TRBJ1-2 | TRBV9 | TGTGCCAGCAGCGGGACAGCAACTAACTATGGCTACACCTTC | CASSGTATNYGYTF
- | many | TRBJ2-1 | TRBV29-1 | TGCAGCGTTGTGGAGTTCCAATTCTACAATGAGCAGTTCTTC | CSVVEFQFYNEQFF
- | many | TRBJ2-1 | TRBV5-8 | TGTGCCAGCAGCTTCAGGGATTTCTACAATGAGCAGTTCTTC | CASSFRDFYNEQFF
- | many | TRBJ2-1 | TRBV5-4 | TGTGCCAGCAGCAGGGCCAGGGGCATAGCCTACAATGAGCAGTTCTTC | CASSRARGIAYNEQFF
TRBD2 | many | TRBJ2-1 | TRBV7-2 | TGTGCCAGCAGCTTCCGGGTAGCGGGGGGCAATGAGCAGTTCTTC | CASSFRVAGGNEQFF
TRBD1 | many | TRBJ1-1 | TRBV6-5 | TGTGCCAGCAGTTCGACAGGGTTGGGTGAAGCTTTCTTT | CASSSTGLGEAFF
- | many | TRBJ1-2 | TRBV6-1 | TGTGCCAGCAGTGAACGTGAGGTCGGCTATGGCTACACCTTC | CASSEREVGYGYTF
TRBD2 | few | TRBJ2-7 | TRBV5-6 | TGTGCCAGCAGCTTGGGTCTAGCGGGAGCCTACGAGCAGTACTTC | CASSLGLAGAYEQYF
TRBD2 | many | TRBJ2-1 | TRBV5-4 | TGTGCCAGCAGCTTAGCGGGAGGGTGGAACAATGAGCAGTTCTTC | CASSLAGGWNNEQFF
- | many | TRBJ2-5 | TRBV6-5 | TGTGCCAGCAGTTACTCAGTCGGGGGGCTGGAGACCCAGTACTTC | CASSYSVGGLETQYF
- | many | TRBJ2-3 | TRBV9 | TGTGCCAGCAGCGTAGCGGGAGATTTAACAGATACGCAGTATTTT | CASSVAGDLTDTQYF
TRBD2 | few | TRBJ2-3 | TRBV10-3 | TGTGCCATCAGTGAGTCGATCGGCGGGGGAGGAAGTACGCAGTATTTT | CAISESIGGGGSTQYF
- | many | TRBJ2-7 | TRBV4-3 | TGCGCCAGCAGCCAAGAGTCTGACAGCTACGAGCAGTACTTC | CASSQESDSYEQYF
- | many | TRBJ1-1 | TRBV27 | TGTGCCAGCAGTTTTAACATGAACACTGAAGCTTTCTTT | CASSFNMNTEAFF